The clone carrying this T cell receptor (beta chain) came up a few times. The sample is drawn from a study of T cell responses to AZD1222 COVID-19 vaccine. Profiled with immunoSEQ multiplex PCR; TCRdb holds only in-frame clones, not every one. The sample carries 160,000 or so clones, 90% to 95% recorded once. CDR1 is SGHNT and CDR2 is YYREEE in the germline V gene (reference sequence). Trimming stripped 7 bases from V and 0 bases from J, with 17 bases between. This CDR3 spans 15 amino acids. The gene calls are TRBV5-4 and TRBJ2-7; TRBD1 is a possible D gene (7 bases). The sequencing here drew on peripheral blood, taken 28 days after the second AZD1222 dose. The clonotype originates from an adult who received the AZD1222 COVID-19 vaccine. Here the CDR3 DNA reads TGTGCCAGCCGGCAGGGGGGAGGTCGCTCCTACGAGCAGTACTTC. This translates into CASRQGGGRSYEQYF.